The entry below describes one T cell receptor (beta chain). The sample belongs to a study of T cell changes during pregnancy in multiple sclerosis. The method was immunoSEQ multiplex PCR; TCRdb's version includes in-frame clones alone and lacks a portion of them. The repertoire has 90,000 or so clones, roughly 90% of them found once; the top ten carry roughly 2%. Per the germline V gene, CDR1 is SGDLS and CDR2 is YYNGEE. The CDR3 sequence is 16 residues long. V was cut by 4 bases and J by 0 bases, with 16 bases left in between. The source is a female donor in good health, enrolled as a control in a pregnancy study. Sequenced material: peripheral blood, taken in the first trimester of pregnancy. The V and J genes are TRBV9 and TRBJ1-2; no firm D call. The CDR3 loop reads CASSTSLRKTNYGYTF. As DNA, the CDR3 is TGTGCCAGCAGCACGTCCCTACGCAAGACTAACTATGGCTACACCTTC. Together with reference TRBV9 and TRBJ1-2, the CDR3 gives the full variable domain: DSGVTQTPKHLITATGQRVTLRCSPRSGDLSVYWYQQSLDQGLQFLIQYYNGEERAKGNILERFSAQQFPDLHSELNLSSLELGDSALYFCASSTSLRKTNYGYTFGSGTRLTVV.